The T cell receptor beta chain under discussion was sequenced for a study of blood T cells in healthy people across ages. About this clonotype: What it binds is not known.

Total RNA amounts of at least 5.5 micrograms were extracted per sample. Study conclusions and caveats: Both naive CD4+ cell counts and diversity were greater in long-lived donors than in aged donors.

Sample-barcoded 5' priming and a J-beta primer mix drove a second PCR of roughly 7 to 11 cycles. TCRdb reprocessed the 5' RACE reads with MiXCR, giving one entry per CDR3 protein. The profile covers 710,000 or so distinct CDR3 sequences, with 32% appearing a single time and less than 20% taken by the ten largest. The germline V gene has CDR1 SGHTA and CDR2 FQGNSA. The length of the CDR3 is 17 residues. V dropped 1 base and J dropped 11 bases, with 26 bases sitting between them. The rearrangement links TRBV7-2 to TRBJ2-5; the D gene could be TRBD1 or TRBD2 (5 bases each). The clonotype originates from a woman older than 75 in good health. The sample consisted of blood. The CDR3 DNA sequence: TGTGCCAGCAGCTTAGGTGGGTCGGGACGGACGATGACGGAACAGTACTTC. It is translated as CASSLGGSGRTMTEQYF.